Below, 8 T cell receptor beta chains from the same sample are listed, as sequenced in a study of early T cells in non-severe SARS-CoV-2 infection. TCRdb ran MiXCR on the 5' RACE reads and lists one entry per CDR3 protein. The sample has about 50,000 distinct CDR3 sequences, around a tenth seen once; the top ten hold about 5.4%. Sequencing used whole blood, obtained at baseline. The receptors were sampled from an adult who was a healthcare worker with PCR-confirmed SARS-CoV-2 infection or an uninfected control (not recorded which).

By its share, this clonotype is medium-sized. This chain joins TRBV12-3 or TRBV12-4 and TRBJ2-1; D is unresolved. With 3 bases removed from V and 0 bases from J, the gap between germline ends came to 6 bases. The CDR3 totals 14 residues. The CDR3 spells CASSFDSSYNEQFF. The CDR3, as DNA: TGTGCCAGCAGTTTTGATAGCTCCTACAATGAGCAGTTCTTC.

This clonotype was counted between two and nine times. At one end, the junction sequence differs from germline, possibly due to a read error. This chain uses TRBV29-1 with TRBJ2-7; maybe TRBD2 (6 bases). CDR3 size: 15 residues. Looked up from germline, CDR1 is SQVTM and CDR2 is ANQGSEA. The CDR3, as DNA: TGCAGCGTTGATGCCGGGGGAATGGGGTCCTACGGGCAGTACTTC. Protein: CSVDAGGMGSYGQYF.

This clonotype was picked up a small number of times. The chain couples TRBV28 to TRBJ2-6; D is unclear. This CDR3 is 15 amino acids long. The germline CDR1 and CDR2 sequences are MDHEN and SYDVKM. Trimming shortened V by 2 bases and J by 1 base, and 6 bases separated the two germline ends. The CDR3 here is CASSLVSSGANVLTF. CDR3 nucleotides: TGTGCCAGCAGTTTAGTCAGTTCTGGGGCCAACGTCCTGACTTTC.

This rearrangement joins TRBV7-9 to TRBJ1-1; D ambiguous. Germline-derived CDR1 and CDR2 are SEHNR and FQNEAQ (reference sequence). The V gene lost 2 bases and the J gene lost 7 bases, with 14 bases spanning the gap. The CDR3 contains 14 residues. DNA of the CDR3: TGTGCCAGCAGCTTATACCCCCTAGGATATGAAGCTTTCTTT. Protein product: CASSLYPLGYEAFF. The full variable domain, in which reference TRBV7-9 and TRBJ1-1 provide the parts outside the CDR3, is DTGVSQNPRHKITKRGQNVTFRCDPISEHNRLYWYRQTLGQGPEFLTYFQNEAQLEKSRLLSDRFSAERPKGSFSTLEIQRTEQGDSAMYLCASSLYPLGYEAFFGQGTRLTVV.

In this sample, this clonotype turned up many times. CDR3 in DNA: TGTGCCAGCAGACGCCTGTTGGAGACCCAGTACTTC. This encodes CASRRLLETQYF. The J gene is TRBJ2-5, the V gene TRBV5-8, with D uncertain. The V and J ends lost 5 bases and 5 bases respectively, with 10 bases between them. The CDR3 runs 12 residues. Germline lookup yields CDR1 SGHTS and CDR2 YDEGEE.

This clonotype was recorded at least ten times. The rearrangement uses TRBV18 and TRBJ1-1; D perhaps matches TRBD1 (5 bases). The CDR3 consists of 13 residues. Trimming took 4 bases from V and 5 from J, leaving 11 bases between them. Germline CDR1 reads KGHSH; CDR2 reads LQKENI. The CDR3 DNA reads TGTGCCAGCTCACTAATCGGGGGGACTGAAGCTTTCTTT. Translating gives CASSLIGGTEAFF.

This clonotype was counted a single time. V gene TRBV21-1 combines with J gene TRBJ1-2; the listed D gene, TRBD1, was not tested against the DNA. TRBV21-1 is designated a pseudogene. The CDR3 covers 16 residues. The CDR3 region has the DNA TGTGCCAGCAGCGTCCTCCCGGGACAGGAGAACTATGGCTACACCTTC. Protein: CASSVLPGQENYGYTF.

On this clonotype itself: Relative to the germline gene, one junction end is altered; a read error may explain this. The rearrangement joins TRBV6-6 to TRBJ2-2; D remains ambiguous. Germline V lookup: CDR1 MNHNY, CDR2 SVGAGI (reference sequence). CDR3 length: 13 amino acids. The CDR3 sequence is CARSYLRIDELFF. For the CDR3, the DNA is TGTGCCAGAAGTTACCTCAGGATTGACGAGCTGTTTTTT.